This T cell receptor (beta chain) was profiled in a study of T cell changes during pregnancy in multiple sclerosis. This CDR3 contains 15 residues. Looked up from germline, CDR1 is LNHNV and CDR2 is YYDKDF (reference sequence). V was cut by 5 bases and J by 0 bases, with 13 bases left in between. Profiling relied on immunoSEQ multiplex PCR, and the TCRdb table lists in-frame clones only, not all of them. The sample includes about 84,000 clones, 94% seen only once; the top ten take more than 2%. This specimen was peripheral blood, taken in the third trimester of pregnancy. The receptor comes from a female donor with multiple sclerosis, enrolled in a pregnancy study. The rearrangement links TRBV15 to TRBJ1-1, with D uncertain. The CDR3 loop is CATSLESGMNTEAFF. CDR3 nucleotides: TGTGCCACCAGCCTCGAATCGGGAATGAACACTGAAGCTTTCTTT.